This T cell receptor (beta chain) stems from a study of vaccination and CD4 T cells after COVID-19 (dated by TCRdb to 2021 to 2024). Describing the broader study: Convalescent patients had a positive SARS-CoV-2 result on nasal swab PCR, and of these patients, nine had mild disease and one had severe disease. Overlapping spike peptide pools from SARS-CoV-2 and from the common cold coronaviruses HCoV-NL63, HCoV-OC43 and HCoV-229E were used as culture stimuli. In the convalescent cohort there were six males and four females, among whom were two Hispanic individuals, seven Caucasians, two Asians and one multiracial person. Control cultures used a CEFX viral epitope pool as positive control, an HIV-1 Nef peptide pool as negative control, or no peptide. The spike-specific CD4+ TCR repertoire was compared before and after mRNA vaccination in over 9 COVID-19 convalescent patients and a handful of infection-naive healthy vaccine recipients. Post-COVID blood samples were collected from convalescent patients a median of around 100 days after diagnosis, with a range of about 35 to 161 days. Post-vaccine blood samples were obtained a median of around 74 days after the second vaccine dose, with a range of about 12 to 241 days. Two doses of either the Pfizer-BioNTech BNT162b2 vaccine (n=8) or the Moderna mRNA-1273 vaccine (n=2) were administered to participants. Here is what the overall study found, with its caveats: Among the post-vaccine SARS-CoV-2-reactive clones in convalescent patients, a median approximately 90% showed up only after vaccination, which suggests vaccine-specific priming. An increase in the median number of SARS-CoV-2-reactive clonotypes from 20 to 25 after infection to roughly 36 after vaccination was observed, but the change was not found to be significant. In convalescent patients, nearly all vaccine-specific clones (304 of 307) were found to be mono-reactive for SARS-CoV-2 spike rather than cross-reactive with common cold coronaviruses. Relatively few convalescent patients were included in the study, and early timepoints after natural infection were not analyzed.

The intended sense of this specimen's treatment or condition label: roughly 10-day PBMC culture with coronavirus spike peptide pools or control peptides (ViraFEST assay). The study used the ViraFEST assay, which expanded antigen-specific T cells with peptide pools and then identified expanded clonotypes by TCR sequencing. Positive SARS-CoV-2 PCR tests in the convalescent patients dated from March to December 2020, before Alpha, Beta and Delta variants emerged in the United States. Each well held 2 million or so PBMCs cultured in IMDM containing roughly 5% human AB serum and around 10 IU/ml IL-2, with 8.5 to 10 ug/ml peptide pools added. Half of the culture medium was replaced with fresh IL-2-containing medium on days 3 and 7. After 10 to 11 days of culture, CD4+ T cells were isolated by negative selection using the EasySep CD4+ T cell isolation kit. Ficoll-Paque Plus gradient centrifugation was used to isolate PBMCs from whole blood, and the isolated PBMCs were then either used fresh or cryopreserved at -140C. In general, triplicate wells were set up for every culture condition.

This clonotype was detected a few times. The clone's antigen remains unknown. No qualities accompany the bases; no much larger clone lies one base away. Library creation used PCR. DNA from cultured CD4+ T cells underwent TCR sequencing with the Oncomine TCR Beta short-read assay at the Johns Hopkins FTIC core. Genomic DNA was extracted from the cultured CD4+ T cells with the QIAamp micro DNA kit. Oncomine TCR Beta libraries from cultured CD4+ T cells were pooled using unique dual indexes and sequenced on an Illumina iSeq 100. The authors processed their data as follows. Non-productive sequences were filtered out, and CDR3s that did not start with C, did not end with F or W, or were shorter than 7 amino acids were discarded. The MANAFEST web application identified antigen-specific clonotypes by comparing peptide-stimulated wells against reference wells and other culture wells. For a clone to be called positive, the clone needed an FDR below 0.05, an odds ratio above 5, and a productive frequency above 0.1% in at least two of three replicate wells. Cross-reactive clonotypes were defined as significantly expanded in both SARS-CoV-2 spike wells and at least one common cold coronavirus spike condition. CDR3 homology was assessed with Levenshtein distances (stringdist) and unrooted phylogenetic trees (ape) in R version 3.6.1. TCRdb handled the public reads itself, with Q25 trimming in fastp and clone calling in MiXCR, and kept productive beta chains. Each CDR3 protein appears once, grouped with its most common genes and DNA. TCRdb's processing, not the authors', yielded these V and J calls. Across this sample there are roughly 10,000 distinct CDR3 sequences, with around 23% seen only once. The ten largest clones capture less than 30% of the sample.

Germline trimming: 10 bases from V, 0 bases from J; junction bases outside gene matches: 2. Reading from cysteine to phenylalanine, the CDR3 counts 12 amino acids. The DNA shown is the 36-base CDR3, in frame from base 1. Based on the germline V gene, the CDR1 and CDR2 sequences are SNHLY and FYNNEI. The chain links TRBV2 with TRBJ2-7; TRBD1 fits 8 bases in the junction. Sequenced here: CD4+ T cells from blood, cultured in vitro, sampled after SARS-CoV-2 vaccination. The clonotype comes from a human donor who had recovered from COVID-19. The CDR3: CATGQASYEQYF. The sequence in DNA is TGTGCCACGGGACAGGCCTCCTACGAGCAGTACTTC.